Given below is one T cell receptor beta chain in context. This specimen belongs to a study of blood T cell repertoires in COVID-19. Study overall: PBMCs, B-cell-depleted T cells, or T cells were the source of the cDNA or gDNA that made up the material.

In the original analysis: Cell counts per sample came from amplifying reference gene primers. The protocol was immunoSEQ multiplex PCR, while the TCRdb copy is restricted to in-frame clones and leaves out a portion. The V and J calls and clone size were taken over from that table, and D and trimming were inferred from the DNA. The table lists around 180,000 clones, 74% of them singletons. The CDR3 loop spans 15 amino acids. V lost 8 bases and J lost 1, with 14 bases in between. Germline CDR1 reads MNHEY; CDR2 reads SVGAGI. The gene calls are TRBV6-5 and TRBJ2-2, with D perhaps TRBD2 (7 bases). Sequencing was performed on peripheral blood. The TCR sequence derives from a woman aged 80 or older with acute or convalescent COVID-19. The CDR3 spells CASRGAEMNTGELFF. Written as DNA, the CDR3 is TGTGCCAGCCGGGGGGCTGAGATGAACACCGGGGAGCTGTTTTTT.